The clone carrying this T cell receptor (beta chain) was detected ten times or more. Its specificity is unknown. This entry belongs to a study of cytotoxic CD8 clonotypes in ibrutinib-treated CLL. Study in general: Partial response was seen in 24 patients and complete response in 2; after median about 68 months, approximately 14 stayed remitted, approximately twelve progressed. Samples averaged approximately 260,000 productive templates and just under 95,000 productive rearrangements.

Study observations and caveats: Public clonotypes proved infrequent, and on treatment they shrank or remained steady. Baseline clonality, above age-matched healthy donor levels, tracked circulating CD8+ T-cell counts.

The V and J ends lost 5 bases and 5 bases, in that order; junction bases with no gene match: 7. CDR3 length equals 13 residues. Germline V lookup: CDR1 SGHNT, CDR2 YYREEE (reference sequence). The table came from immunoSEQ multiplex PCR; TCRdb's copy has only in-frame clones and leaves some out. The table has 200,000 to 250,000 clones, 60% to 80% seen once; the top ten hold 11%. Here the sequenced sample was PBMCs, taken after 12 months of ibrutinib treatment. V gene TRBV5-4 combines with J gene TRBJ2-7; 7 nucleotides line up with TRBD1. The TCR comes from a human donor with chronic lymphocytic leukemia. CDR3 bases: TGTGCCAGCAGGCCCCAAGGGGGCGACGAGCAGTACTTC. This codes for CASRPQGGDEQYF.